The 21 T cell receptor beta chains below were found in one sample sequenced in a study of control samples from healthy donors and cancer patients. Profiled with immunoSEQ multiplex PCR; TCRdb holds only in-frame clones, not every one. The table has 15,000 to 20,000 clones, approximately 90% seen once. The source material was PBMCs. The receptors originated from a woman in her fifties or sixties with head and neck cancer.

The chain employs TRBV27 and TRBJ1-5; D uncertain. V was shortened by 9 bases and J by 0 bases, with 12 bases between the two germline ends. This CDR3 contains 14 residues. Germline lookup yields CDR1 MNHEY and CDR2 SMNVEV (reference sequence). CDR3 sequence reads: CASQRPGSNQPQHF. CDR3 DNA: TGTGCCAGTCAACGTCCGGGTAGCAATCAGCCCCAGCATTTT.

This chain links TRBV15 with TRBJ1-6; D is unresolved. The CDR3 is 15 residues long. V was trimmed by 1 base and J by 8 bases, leaving 12 bases between them. The V gene's germline CDR1 is LNHNV and CDR2 YYDKDF (reference sequence). The CDR3 protein is CATSRGRRRDSPLHF. DNA for the CDR3: TGTGCCACCAGCAGAGGAAGAAGAAGGGATTCACCCCTCCACTTT.

The chain employs TRBV9 and TRBJ2-5; 7 bases match TRBD2. This CDR3 has 16 residues. V trimming: 0 bases; J trimming: 1 base; junction bases outside the gene matches: 6. Germline-derived CDR1 and CDR2 are SGDLS and YYNGEE. CDR3 protein: CASSVGEGIGQETQYF. The CDR3 DNA is TGTGCCAGCAGCGTAGGGGAGGGAATAGGCCAAGAGACCCAGTACTTC.

The rearrangement uses TRBV5-1 and TRBJ2-1; D unclear. This CDR3 spans 15 amino acids. The germline V gene encodes CDR1 SGHRS and CDR2 YFSETQ. The V end lost 0 bases, the J end lost 5 bases, and 12 bases lay between the germline ends. CDR3 sequence: CASSLEAARDNEQFF. The CDR3 region has the DNA TGCGCCAGCAGCTTGGAGGCAGCTCGGGACAATGAGCAGTTCTTC.

CDR3 region: CATRGGRDRKDQPQHF. CDR3 sequence (DNA): TGTGCCACCAGAGGGGGAAGGGACAGAAAAGATCAGCCCCAGCATTTT. The chain carries TRBV15 and TRBJ1-5, with 7 bases fitting TRBD1. CDR1 is LNHNV and CDR2 is YYDKDF in the germline V gene (reference sequence). Trimming at V came to 6 bases and at J to 5 bases, leaving 13 bases not matched to a gene. There are 16 residues in the CDR3.

V and J are TRBV19 and TRBJ1-5, with D perhaps matching TRBD1 (6 bases). Germline values: CDR1 LNHDA, CDR2 SQIVND (reference sequence). The CDR3 covers 18 residues. Trimming took 3 bases from V and 4 from J, leaving 22 bases between them. The CDR3 DNA reads TGTGCCAGTAGTATGTTGTCTCGGGGGGCCGGGGATAATCAGCCCCAGCATTTT. Protein: CASSMLSRGAGDNQPQHF.

This clone was recorded only once. V gene TRBV11-1 combines with J gene TRBJ1-3, with D perhaps TRBD1 (6 bases). Germline V gives CDR1 SGHAT, CDR2 FQDESV (reference sequence). This CDR3 comprises 16 residues. Trimming left V 5 bases short and J 1 base short, with 15 bases between. CDR3 loop: CASSPTRTASGNTIYF. In DNA form, the CDR3 reads TGTGCCAGCAGCCCGACCCGGACAGCTTCTGGAAACACCATATATTTT. The whole variable domain, filled in from reference TRBV11-1 and TRBJ1-3, reads EAEVAQSPRYKITEKSQAVAFWCDPISGHATLYWYRQILGQGPELLVQFQDESVVDDSQLPKDRFSAERLKGVDSTLKIQPAELGDSAMYLCASSPTRTASGNTIYFGEGSWLTVV.

To note about this clone: Compared with germline, one end of the junction differs, possibly owing to a read error. This chain joins TRBV19 and TRBJ1-1; D not certain. This CDR3 spans 14 amino acids. In germline, CDR1 is LNHDA, CDR2 SQIVND (reference sequence). Here the CDR3 reads CASRIGVSGTEAFF. As DNA, the CDR3 is TGTGCCAGTAGGATAGGTGTCAGTGGGACTGAAGCTTTCTTT.

A single count supports this clone. The chain combines TRBV27 with TRBJ2-6; 7 nucleotides agree with TRBD1. Germline V gene lookup returns CDR1 MNHEY and CDR2 SMNVEV (reference sequence). V lost 7 bases, J lost 0 bases, and 12 bases stayed unmatched. The CDR3 extends over 18 amino acids. The CDR3, as DNA: TGTGCCAGCACCTACCGGGACAGTCTAATCTCTGGGGCCAACGTCCTGACTTTC. Its protein product is CASTYRDSLISGANVLTF. Drawing the rest from reference TRBV27 and TRBJ2-6, the complete variable domain is EAQVTQNPRYLITVTGKKLTVTCSQNMNHEYMSWYRQDPGLGLRQIYYSMNVEVTDKGDVPEGYKVSRKEKRNFPLILESPSPNQTSLYFCASTYRDSLISGANVLTFGAGSRLTVL.

The rearrangement links TRBV2 to TRBJ1-4, with D unresolved. CDR3 length equals 15 residues. Looked up from germline, CDR1 is SNHLY and CDR2 is FYNNEI. The germline V and J ends were trimmed by 7 bases and 0 bases, with 12 bases remaining between them. CDR3 residues: CASTDPGATNEKLFF. The DNA for the CDR3 is TGTGCCAGCACCGACCCAGGAGCAACTAATGAAAAACTGTTTTTT.

CDR3 sequence (DNA): TGTGCCAGCAGTTTAAGGAGAAGCCTTTACAATGAGCAGTTCTTC. This translates into CASSLRRSLYNEQFF. The chain uses TRBV27 and TRBJ2-1; no reliable D call. This CDR3 contains 15 residues. Germline loops: CDR1 MNHEY, CDR2 SMNVEV (reference sequence). Trimming pared 2 bases from V and 4 bases from J, leaving 12 bases between.

V and J are TRBV24-1 and TRBJ1-2; 10 bases match TRBD1. CDR3 length: 17 residues. V lost 3 bases and J lost 3; bases outside the gene matches: 9. Per germline, CDR1 KGHDR and CDR2 SFDVKD. This CDR3 is CATSDPRPGTGDYGYTF. In nucleotides, the CDR3 is TGTGCCACCAGTGATCCGCGCCCCGGGACAGGGGACTATGGCTACACCTTC.

V is TRBV6-2 or TRBV6-3 and J is TRBJ2-7, with D unclear. V lost 2 bases, J lost 3 bases, and 23 bases lay in between. The CDR3 spans 18 residues. In germline, CDR1 is MNHEY, CDR2 SVGEGT. CDR3 sequence reads: CASSYQPIYSDRNYEQYF. The CDR3 nucleotides read TGTGCCAGCAGTTACCAACCTATCTATTCTGATAGGAACTACGAGCAGTACTTC.

The CDR3 loop is CASSVTSGTYNEQFF. In DNA form, the CDR3 reads TGTGCCAGCAGCGTGACTAGCGGGACCTACAATGAGCAGTTCTTC. The chain uses TRBV9 and TRBJ2-1; 11 bases fit TRBD2. Germline values: CDR1 SGDLS, CDR2 YYNGEE. The CDR3 extends over 15 amino acids. V shed 2 bases and J 2 bases; nucleotides not matched to a gene: 0.

The chain links TRBV10-3 to TRBJ2-7, with 7 bases lining up with TRBD2. Germline values: CDR1 ENHRY, CDR2 SYGVKD. V lost 7 bases, J lost 5 bases, and 5 bases stayed unmatched. The CDR3 is made up of 12 amino acids. The CDR3 nucleotides read TGTGCCATCAAAGGCGGGAGCCACGAGCAGTACTTC. Translation gives CAIKGGSHEQYF.

The CDR3 DNA reads TGTGCCAGCAGTGAGCCGGGACAGGCTGATGAAAAACTGTTTTTT. Residues: CASSEPGQADEKLFF. This chain joins TRBV6-1 and TRBJ1-4; TRBD1 aligns across 8 bases. V was pared by 3 bases and J by 6 bases, with 6 bases of the junction left unmatched. The germline CDR1 and CDR2 sequences are MNHNS and SASEGT. CDR3 length equals 15 residues.

The genes are TRBV27 and TRBJ1-4; no clear D gene. The CDR3 consists of 16 residues. The ends were cut back, 2 bases at V and 5 bases at J, with 15 bases in the middle. Germline V gene lookup returns CDR1 MNHEY and CDR2 SMNVEV (reference sequence). CDR3 amino acids: CASSLTYGLRNEKLFF. The CDR3 region has the DNA TGTGCCAGCAGTTTAACCTACGGGCTACGCAATGAAAAACTGTTTTTT.

The chain joins TRBV9 to TRBJ1-2, with D unclear. Germline loops: CDR1 SGDLS, CDR2 YYNGEE. This CDR3 comprises 14 residues. The ends were cut back, 0 bases at V and 0 bases at J, with 6 bases in the middle. This CDR3 reads CASSVEGPNYGYTF. The CDR3 bases are TGTGCCAGCAGCGTAGAGGGCCCTAACTATGGCTACACCTTC.

For the CDR3, the DNA is TGTGCCAGCAGTTCCACTAGCGGGAGGGCGTTCTTC. Translating it yields CASSSTSGRAFF. The chain carries TRBV6-5 and TRBJ2-1; TRBD2 matches at 13 bases. This CDR3 spans 12 amino acids. The V segment lost 4 bases and the J segment 15 bases; nucleotides outside the gene matches: 3. The germline V gene encodes CDR1 MNHEY and CDR2 SVGAGI.

The chain joins TRBV5-1 to TRBJ2-7; 11 bases map to TRBD1. V was pared by 4 bases and J by 2 bases, with 5 bases of the junction left unmatched. CDR1 is SGHRS, CDR2 YFSETQ, per germline. This CDR3 has 15 residues. The CDR3 protein is CASSMGQGGPYEQYF. CDR3 coding DNA: TGCGCCAGCAGCATGGGACAGGGGGGGCCCTACGAGCAGTACTTC.

This clone was counted once. The J gene is TRBJ2-7, the V gene TRBV27; possible D gene TRBD1, 6 bases. The germline gives CDR1 MNHEY, CDR2 SMNVEV (reference sequence). V was pared by 2 bases and J by 3 bases, with 8 bases between. This CDR3 contains 13 residues. This CDR3 is CASSLIRGYEQYF. DNA for the CDR3: TGTGCCAGCAGTTTAATCAGGGGCTACGAGCAGTACTTC.